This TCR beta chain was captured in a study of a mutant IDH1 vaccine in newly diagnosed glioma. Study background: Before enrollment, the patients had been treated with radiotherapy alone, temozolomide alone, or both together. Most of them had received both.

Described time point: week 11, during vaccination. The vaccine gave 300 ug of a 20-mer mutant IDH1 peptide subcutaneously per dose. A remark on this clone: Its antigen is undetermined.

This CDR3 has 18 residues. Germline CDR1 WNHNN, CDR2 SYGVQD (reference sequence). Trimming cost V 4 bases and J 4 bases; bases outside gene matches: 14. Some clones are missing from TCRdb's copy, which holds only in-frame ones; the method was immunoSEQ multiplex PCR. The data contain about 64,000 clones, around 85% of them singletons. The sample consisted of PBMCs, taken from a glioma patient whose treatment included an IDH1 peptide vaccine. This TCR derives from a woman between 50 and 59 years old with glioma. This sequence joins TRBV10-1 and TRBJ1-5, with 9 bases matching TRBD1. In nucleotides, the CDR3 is TGCGCCAGCAGTGGGGGGACAGGGCTATGGAAAGGAAATCAGCCCCAGCATTTT. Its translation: CASSGGTGLWKGNQPQHF.